This entry lists 7 T cell receptor beta chains sequenced from one sample in a study of T cell responses to AZD1222 COVID-19 vaccine. The table came from immunoSEQ multiplex PCR; TCRdb's copy has only in-frame clones and leaves some out. The sample holds 70,000 to 90,000 clones, roughly 87% seen once. The material was peripheral blood, obtained on day 0 of AZD1222 vaccination. The source of these receptors is an adult in good health.

This chain uses TRBV19 with TRBJ1-1, with a possible D match to TRBD1 (5 bases). Deletions cut 5 bases from V and 2 bases from J, with 12 bases between. This CDR3 is 14 amino acids long. Germline V gene sequence: CDR1 LNHDA, CDR2 SQIVND (reference sequence). The CDR3 DNA is TGTGCCAGTAGTCAGGGAAGGGGCAACACTGAAGCTTTCTTT. It is translated as CASSQGRGNTEAFF.

This clone appeared a single time. CDR3 amino acids: CASSQGTSGRADTDTQYF. The CDR3 nucleotides read TGCGCCAGCAGCCAAGGGACTAGCGGGAGGGCCGACACAGATACGCAGTATTTT. The gene calls are TRBV4-1 and TRBJ2-3, with 15 bases aligning to TRBD2. V was clipped by 1 base and J by 2 bases; unmatched bases: 4. CDR1 and CDR2 from the germline V gene are MGHRA and YSYEKL. CDR3 length equals 18 residues.

This chain's CDR3 is CATREGGANTDTQYF. The CDR3 DNA sequence: TGTGCCACCAGGGAGGGGGGGGCCAACACAGATACGCAGTATTTT. The V gene is TRBV24-1, the J gene TRBJ2-3, with D perhaps matching TRBD2 (7 bases). Trimming removed 7 bases from V and 2 bases from J, with 15 bases in between. The CDR3 covers 15 residues. Germline loops: CDR1 KGHDR, CDR2 SFDVKD.

J is TRBJ1-1 and V is TRBV5-1; D gene uncertain. The CDR3 totals 13 residues. Germline CDR1 and CDR2: SGHRS and YFSETQ. Trimming took 0 bases from V and 3 from J, leaving 6 bases between them. The CDR3 sequence is CASSLVGDTEAFF. In nucleotides, the CDR3 is TGCGCCAGCAGCTTGGTCGGGGACACTGAAGCTTTCTTT.

Worth noting for this clone: Other DNA sequences in this sample translate to the same CDR3. V and J are TRBV5-1 and TRBJ1-1; TRBD1 might be the D (5 bases). This CDR3 has 14 amino acids. Germline-derived CDR1 and CDR2 are SGHRS and YFSETQ. V lost 0 bases to trimming and J lost 2 bases, with 8 bases between them. CDR3 loop: CASSLATANTEAFF. The CDR3 DNA sequence: TGCGCCAGCAGCTTGGCGACAGCTAACACTGAAGCTTTCTTT.

The gene calls are TRBV23-1 and TRBJ2-7; 10 bases map to TRBD2. TRBV23-1 is an ORF, with its function uncertain. The CDR3 consists of 14 residues. Trimming cost V 6 bases and J 5 bases; bases outside gene matches: 7. The CDR3 sequence: CASRLTSGKDEQYF. The CDR3 coding sequence is TGCGCCAGCAGACTCACTAGCGGGAAGGACGAGCAGTACTTC.

V gene TRBV6-5 combines with J gene TRBJ2-5; D is perhaps TRBD1 or TRBD2 (6 bases each). Germline V CDR1 and CDR2: MNHEY, SVGAGI. The CDR3 is 13 residues long. The ends were cut back, 8 bases at V and 5 bases at J, with 15 bases in the middle. CDR3 amino acids: CASSYGGRETQYF. The CDR3 DNA is TGTGCCAGCTCCTACGGGGGCCGGGAGACCCAGTACTTC.